The 11 T cell receptor beta chains in this list originate from one sample, sequenced in a study of T cells in Graves' hyperthyroidism and ophthalmopathy. From RNA transcripts, TCR beta CDR3 regions were amplified. With the HTBI primer set, the TCR CDR3 went through a first round of RT-PCR. A single record per CDR3 protein comes from TCRdb applying MiXCR to the multiplex PCR reads. The table includes 450,000 to 650,000 distinct CDR3 sequences, 15% to 20% detected once. The material sequenced was blood. The receptors were gathered from a woman between 18 and 30 years old with Graves' ophthalmopathy.

This clonotype was picked up many times. V usage is TRBV28 and J usage is TRBJ2-1, with 10 bases lining up with TRBD2. The CDR3 sequence is 14 residues long. V lost 4 bases to trimming and J lost 6 bases; unmatched junction nucleotides: 3. The germline gives CDR1 MDHEN, CDR2 SYDVKM. The CDR3 reads CASSWASGSNEQFF. Here the CDR3 DNA reads TGTGCCAGCAGTTGGGCTAGCGGGAGCAATGAGCAGTTCTTC. Complete variable domain (other parts from reference TRBV28 and TRBJ2-1): DVKVTQSSRYLVKRTGEKVFLECVQDMDHENMFWYRQDPGLGLRLIYFSYDVKMKEKGDIPEGYSVSREKKERFSLILESASTNQTSMYLCASSWASGSNEQFFGPGTRLTVL.

This chain links TRBV3-1 with TRBJ2-5; 9 bases align to TRBD2. Germline V lookup: CDR1 LGHDT, CDR2 YNNKEL (reference sequence). The ends lost 0 bases at V and 5 bases at J; junction bases unmatched: 10. The CDR3 covers 17 residues. For the CDR3, the DNA is TGTGCCAGCAGCCAAGATAACCTAGCGGGATACTTTGAGACCCAGTACTTC. Translated: CASSQDNLAGYFETQYF.

The rearrangement uses TRBV7-8 and TRBJ1-1; D uncertain. CDR1 and CDR2 (germline): SGHVS, FQNEAQ. The CDR3 has 14 residues. Trimming removed 7 bases at V and 5 bases at J, with 17 bases between. CDR3 amino acids: CASMFGAVKTEAFF. The DNA for the CDR3 is TGTGCCAGCATGTTTGGAGCGGTCAAGACTGAAGCTTTCTTT.

This clonotype was detected ten times or more. The gene calls are TRBV20-1 and TRBJ1-1; D is unresolved. With 1 base removed from V and 6 bases from J, the gap between germline ends came to 12 bases. There are 13 residues in the CDR3. Germline CDR1 reads DFQATT; CDR2 reads SNEGSKA (reference sequence). CDR3: CSARVHGRSEAFF. For the CDR3, the DNA is TGCAGTGCTAGAGTACACGGAAGGTCTGAAGCTTTCTTT.

This clonotype was picked up many times. The chain uses TRBV7-9 and TRBJ1-1; possibly TRBD1 for D (6 bases). This CDR3 spans 15 amino acids. V lost 4 bases, J lost 3 bases, and 15 bases lay in between. Germline lookup yields CDR1 SEHNR and CDR2 FQNEAQ (reference sequence). In DNA form, the CDR3 reads TGTGCCAGCAGCTCGGGGGGCGCGGGTGACACTGAAGCTTTCTTT. Residues: CASSSGGAGDTEAFF. The full variable domain, its missing parts supplied by reference TRBV7-9 and TRBJ1-1, is DTGVSQNPRHKITKRGQNVTFRCDPISEHNRLYWYRQTLGQGPEFLTYFQNEAQLEKSRLLSDRFSAERPKGSFSTLEIQRTEQGDSAMYLCASSSGGAGDTEAFFGQGTRLTVV.

This clonotype came up many times. The rearrangement links TRBV5-1 to TRBJ2-7, with D possibly TRBD1 on 5 matching bases. The CDR3 loop spans 11 amino acids. The ends were cut back, 4 bases at V and 6 bases at J, with 8 bases in the middle. Germline CDR1 reads SGHRS; CDR2 reads YFSETQ. This CDR3 reads CASSGDSEQYF. The CDR3 DNA follows: TGCGCCAGCAGCGGAGACAGCGAGCAGTACTTC.

This rearrangement joins TRBV2 to TRBJ2-7; no firm D call. In germline, CDR1 is SNHLY, CDR2 FYNNEI. This CDR3 has 11 residues. The germline V and J ends were trimmed by 7 bases and 5 bases, with 9 bases remaining between them. DNA of the CDR3: TGTGCCAGCACCATAAGGGACGAGCAGTACTTC. This encodes CASTIRDEQYF.

V gene TRBV20-1 combines with J gene TRBJ2-1; weak D call: TRBD2 (6 bases). The CDR3 totals 11 residues. Trimming shortened V by 3 bases and J by 8 bases, and 8 bases separated the two germline ends. Germline-derived CDR1 and CDR2 are DFQATT and SNEGSKA (reference sequence). The CDR3 sequence: CSASGTHEQFF. In nucleotides, the CDR3 is TGCAGTGCTAGCGGGACTCATGAGCAGTTCTTC.

The chain employs TRBV25-1 and TRBJ1-2; tentative D call: TRBD1 (5 bases). The germline V gene encodes CDR1 MGHDK and CDR2 SYGVNS. V lost 7 bases to trimming and J lost 2 bases, with 11 bases between them. This CDR3 spans 13 amino acids. This CDR3 is CASTQGLNYGYTF. Written as DNA, the CDR3 is TGTGCCAGCACTCAGGGCCTCAACTATGGCTACACCTTC.

This clonotype turned up a few times. The chain joins TRBV29-1 to TRBJ2-7, with D maybe TRBD1 (6 bases). Germline V CDR1 and CDR2: SQVTM, ANQGSEA. With 7 bases removed from V and 0 bases from J, the gap between germline ends came to 16 bases. This CDR3 has 14 amino acids. CDR3 sequence: CSASGPDSSYEQYF. The CDR3 DNA reads TGCAGCGCCTCAGGACCGGACAGCTCCTACGAGCAGTACTTC.

This clonotype appeared many times. The genes are TRBV3-1 and TRBJ1-2, with D unresolved. In germline, CDR1 is LGHDT, CDR2 YNNKEL (reference sequence). V was cut by 0 bases and J by 5 bases, with 4 bases left in between. CDR3 size: 12 residues. This CDR3 reads CASSQEGYGYTF. CDR3 DNA sequence: TGTGCCAGCAGCCAAGAGGGGTATGGCTACACCTTC.